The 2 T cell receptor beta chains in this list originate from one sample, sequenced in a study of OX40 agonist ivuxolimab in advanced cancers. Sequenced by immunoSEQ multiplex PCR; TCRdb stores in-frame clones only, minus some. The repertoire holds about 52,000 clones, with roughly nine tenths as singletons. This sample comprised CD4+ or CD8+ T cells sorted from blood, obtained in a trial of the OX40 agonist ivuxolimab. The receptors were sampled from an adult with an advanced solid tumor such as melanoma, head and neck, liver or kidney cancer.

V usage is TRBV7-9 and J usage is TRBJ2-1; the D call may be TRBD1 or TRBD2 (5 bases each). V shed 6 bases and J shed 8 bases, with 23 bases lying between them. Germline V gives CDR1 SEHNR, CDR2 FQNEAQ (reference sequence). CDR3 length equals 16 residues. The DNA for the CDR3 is TGTGCCAGCAGTATACGGGACGCCGGGAATATCCATGAGCAGTTCTTC. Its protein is CASSIRDAGNIHEQFF. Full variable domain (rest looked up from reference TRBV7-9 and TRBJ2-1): DTGVSQNPRHKITKRGQNVTFRCDPISEHNRLYWYRQTLGQGPEFLTYFQNEAQLEKSRLLSDRFSAERPKGSFSTLEIQRTEQGDSAMYLCASSIRDAGNIHEQFFGPGTRLTVL.

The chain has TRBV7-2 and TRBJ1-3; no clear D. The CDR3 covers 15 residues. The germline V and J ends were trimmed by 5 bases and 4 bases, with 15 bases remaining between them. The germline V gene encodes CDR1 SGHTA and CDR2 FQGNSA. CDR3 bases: TGTGCCAGCAGCCCACCGCCGGCGCTCGGAAACACCATATATTTT. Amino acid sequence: CASSPPPALGNTIYF.